Following are 19 T cell receptor beta chains from one sample sequenced in a study of cytomegalovirus exposure and HLA in healthy donors. The PCR made use of 60 Vbeta and 13 Jbeta primers. Assay used: immunoSEQ multiplex PCR; TCRdb lists only in-frame clones, some missing. Of 150,000 to 180,000 clones listed, around 74% are singletons. The specimen was PBMCs. The receptors originated from a man in his late teens or twenties in good health and CMV-seronegative.

The chain uses TRBV28 and TRBJ1-3; tentative D call: TRBD1 (5 bases). The CDR3 runs to 15 residues. The V and J ends lost 8 bases and 1 base respectively, with 15 bases between them. Germline V CDR1 and CDR2: MDHEN, SYDVKM. The chain's CDR3 is CASFQGGLSGNTIYF. The CDR3, as DNA: TGTGCCAGCTTCCAGGGAGGGTTATCTGGAAACACCATATATTTT.

The chain couples TRBV19 to TRBJ1-1; D perhaps matches TRBD1 (6 bases). The CDR3 runs to 14 residues. Germline V gene data show CDR1 as LNHDA and CDR2 as SQIVND (reference sequence). V was pared by 6 bases and J by 5 bases, with 16 bases between. The CDR3 DNA is TGTGCCAGTAGGCCAGGACAGTCGACGACTGAAGCTTTCTTT. The encoded protein is CASRPGQSTTEAFF.

The rearrangement joins TRBV15 to TRBJ2-7; 9 bases align to TRBD1. V lost 3 bases, J lost 0 bases, and 0 bases stayed unmatched. CDR3 length: 14 residues. The germline V gene encodes CDR1 LNHNV and CDR2 YYDKDF (reference sequence). The CDR3 DNA is TGTGCCACCAGCAGGGACAGGGGCTCCTACGAGCAGTACGTC. Translating it yields CATSRDRGSYEQYV.

The chain employs TRBV19 and TRBJ1-5, with TRBD1 matching over 8 bases. With V trimmed by 2 bases and J by 7 bases, 10 bases remained unmatched. The CDR3 contains 16 residues. CDR1 and CDR2 (germline): LNHDA, SQIVND (reference sequence). CDR3 nucleotide sequence: TGTGCCAGTAGTATACCCCATGGACAGGGTAGACAGCCCCAGCATTTT. Translated, it gives CASSIPHGQGRQPQHF.

V and J are TRBV10-3 and TRBJ2-1, with a weak D call TRBD1 (6 bases). There are 16 residues in the CDR3. Germline CDR1 and CDR2: ENHRY and SYGVKD. V was cut by 3 bases and J by 0 bases, with 12 bases left in between. CDR3 sequence reads: CAISEGQGISYNEQFF. As DNA, the CDR3 is TGTGCCATCAGTGAAGGGCAGGGGATCTCCTACAATGAGCAGTTCTTC.

The chain has TRBV27 and TRBJ1-2; 9 nucleotides match TRBD1. Trimming took 4 bases from V and 7 from J; bases not matched to a gene: 7. CDR1 MNHEY and CDR2 SMNVEV come from the germline V gene (reference sequence). The length of the CDR3 is 14 residues. The CDR3 region is CASSSRDRARGYTF. Written as DNA, the CDR3 is TGTGCCAGCAGTTCCCGGGACAGGGCGCGTGGCTACACCTTC.

The chain combines TRBV5-4 with TRBJ2-5, with 9 bases identical to TRBD2. Germline V gene lookup returns CDR1 SGHNT and CDR2 YYREEE (reference sequence). V dropped 2 bases and J dropped 9; count of bases not matched to a gene: 8. The CDR3 extends over 14 amino acids. DNA for the CDR3: TGTGCCAGCAGCTTCCCAGCGGGGGGTCCGGCCCAGTACTTC. Its translation: CASSFPAGGPAQYF. Variable domain in full (rest from reference TRBV5-4 and TRBJ2-5): ETGVTQSPTHLIKTRGQQVTLRCSSQSGHNTVSWYQQALGQGPQFIFQYYREEENGRGNFPPRFSGLQFPNYSSELNVNALELDDSALYLCASSFPAGGPAQYFGPGTRLLVL.

The chain employs TRBV7-9 and TRBJ1-3; 11 positions agree with TRBD1. V was clipped by 1 base and J by 0 bases; unmatched bases: 5. CDR3 length: 18 amino acids. The germline V gene encodes CDR1 SEHNR and CDR2 FQNEAQ (reference sequence). CDR3 loop: CASSLVRTGGASGNTIYF. The CDR3 nucleotides are TGTGCCAGCAGCTTAGTTCGGACAGGGGGCGCCTCTGGAAACACCATATATTTT.

The rearrangement uses TRBV5-1 and TRBJ2-5; D is possibly TRBD1 (6 bases). Deletions cut 4 bases from V and 2 bases from J, with 18 bases between. CDR3 length: 16 amino acids. CDR1 and CDR2 from the germline V gene are SGHRS and YFSETQ. The CDR3 coding sequence is TGCGCCAGCAGCCGTTTGATAAACAGGGAACAAGAGACCCAGTACTTC. This translates into CASSRLINREQETQYF.

This clone came up a few times. The gene calls are TRBV2 and TRBJ2-7; tentatively, D is TRBD1 (6 bases). CDR3 length equals 15 residues. Per the germline V gene, CDR1 is SNHLY and CDR2 is FYNNEI. V lost 5 bases, J lost 0 bases, and 14 bases lay in between. The CDR3, as DNA: TGTGCCAGCAGTCTCAGGACAGCGAGCTCCTACGAGCAGTACGTC. Protein: CASSLRTASSYEQYV.

This clone was observed a handful of times. The chain joins TRBV29-1 to TRBJ2-3; D may be TRBD1 (6 bases). The CDR3 length is 15 residues. Trimming took off 4 bases at V and 6 bases at J, with 20 bases between the two ends. CDR1 and CDR2 from the germline V gene are SQVTM and ANQGSEA. Here the CDR3 DNA reads TGCAGCGTTGTTAGGCAGGGGAGTGTGTGGGATACGCAGTATTTT. Its translation: CSVVRQGSVWDTQYF.

This chain connects TRBV28 to TRBJ1-4; 8 positions match TRBD1. Per the germline V gene, CDR1 is MDHEN and CDR2 is SYDVKM. With 5 bases clipped from V and 6 bases from J, the junction kept 2 bases outside the gene matches. The CDR3 is 13 residues long. CDR3 in DNA: TGTGCCAGCAGTCAGGGGGCGGATGAAAAACTGTTTTTT. Translated: CASSQGADEKLFF.

The table lists this clone with a few counts. The chain links TRBV5-1 to TRBJ2-2, with 8 bases lining up with TRBD1. The V gene's germline CDR1 is SGHRS and CDR2 YFSETQ. With V trimmed by 2 bases and J by 7 bases, 4 bases remained unmatched. This CDR3 has 14 amino acids. The CDR3 nucleotides are TGCGCCAGCAGCTTTACAGGGGGAAACGGGGAGCTGTTTTTT. Amino acid sequence: CASSFTGGNGELFF.

The rearrangement uses TRBV2 and TRBJ2-2; D perhaps matches TRBD1 (6 bases). CDR3 length: 15 residues. V was cut by 4 bases and J by 6 bases, with 15 bases left in between. Per germline, CDR1 SNHLY and CDR2 FYNNEI. The CDR3 nucleotides are TGTGCCAGCAGTGGGGGGACAAAGGTCGCCGGGGAGCTGTTTTTT. The encoded protein is CASSGGTKVAGELFF.

The V call is TRBV6-1, the J call TRBJ2-7; tentatively, D is TRBD1 (5 bases). The CDR3 covers 12 residues. Germline values: CDR1 MNHNS, CDR2 SASEGT. The V end lost 3 bases, the J end lost 5 bases, and 8 bases lay between the germline ends. CDR3: CASSDPGNEQYV. CDR3 sequence (DNA): TGTGCCAGCAGTGACCCAGGGAACGAGCAGTACGTC.

This clone was counted a few times. This sequence joins TRBV27 and TRBJ2-1; D gene ambiguous. The CDR3 runs to 14 residues. The germline V and J ends were trimmed by 5 bases and 5 bases, with 13 bases remaining between them. Germline V gene data show CDR1 as MNHEY and CDR2 as SMNVEV (reference sequence). CDR3 loop: CASSIGTTNNEQFF. CDR3 nucleotides: TGTGCCAGCAGTATAGGAACGACAAACAATGAGCAGTTCTTC.

This clone showed up just a few times. The chain uses TRBV7-8 and TRBJ1-1, with D tentatively TRBD1 (6 bases). The CDR3 has 15 amino acids. V lost 7 bases to trimming and J lost 3 bases, with 18 bases between them. Germline lookup yields CDR1 SGHVS and CDR2 FQNEAQ. The CDR3, as DNA: TGTGCCAGCACAGCAGGGGTTTATTCGGACACTGAAGCTTTCTTT. It yields the protein CASTAGVYSDTEAFF.

This clone is a singleton in its sample. V is TRBV7-2 and J is TRBJ1-2, with 7 bases identical to TRBD1. This CDR3 region has 14 residues. Per the germline V gene, CDR1 is SGHTA and CDR2 is FQGNSA. V gave up 5 bases and J gave up 8 bases; unmatched junction bases: 11. CDR3 coding DNA: TGTGCCAGCAGCCCCCAAACAGGGGAGAGGGGCTACACCTTC. Translated: CASSPQTGERGYTF.

This clone was seen more than once but under ten times. J is TRBJ2-2 and V is TRBV5-6; no clear D. V was pared by 2 bases and J by 5 bases, with 4 bases between. Germline V gives CDR1 SGHDT, CDR2 YYEEEE. This CDR3 contains 12 residues. In nucleotides, the CDR3 is TGTGCCAGCAGCTTTCTAACCGGGGAGCTGTTTTTT. Protein product: CASSFLTGELFF.